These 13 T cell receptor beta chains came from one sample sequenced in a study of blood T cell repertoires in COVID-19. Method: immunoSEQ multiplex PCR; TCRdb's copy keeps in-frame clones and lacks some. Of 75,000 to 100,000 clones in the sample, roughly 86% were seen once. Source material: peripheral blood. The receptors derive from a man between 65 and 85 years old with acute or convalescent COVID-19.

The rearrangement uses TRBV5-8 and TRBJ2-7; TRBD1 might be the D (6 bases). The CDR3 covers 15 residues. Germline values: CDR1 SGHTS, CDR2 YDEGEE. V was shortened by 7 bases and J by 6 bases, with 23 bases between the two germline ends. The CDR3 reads CASHRRGQARGEQYF. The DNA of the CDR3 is TGTGCCAGCCATCGACGGGGACAAGCGCGTGGCGAGCAGTACTTC.

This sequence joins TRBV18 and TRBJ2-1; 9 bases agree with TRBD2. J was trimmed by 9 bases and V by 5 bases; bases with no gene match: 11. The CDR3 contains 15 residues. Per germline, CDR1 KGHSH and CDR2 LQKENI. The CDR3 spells CASSLLAGQRIEQFF. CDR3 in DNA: TGTGCCAGCTCATTACTAGCGGGTCAAAGGATTGAGCAGTTCTTC.

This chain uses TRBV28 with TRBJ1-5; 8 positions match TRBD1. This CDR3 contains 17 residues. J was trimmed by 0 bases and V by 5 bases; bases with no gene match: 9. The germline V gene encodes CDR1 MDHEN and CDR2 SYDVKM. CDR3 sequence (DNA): TGTGCCAGCAGTCTACAGGGGGGAGCCTATAGCAATCAGCCCCAGCATTTT. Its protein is CASSLQGGAYSNQPQHF.

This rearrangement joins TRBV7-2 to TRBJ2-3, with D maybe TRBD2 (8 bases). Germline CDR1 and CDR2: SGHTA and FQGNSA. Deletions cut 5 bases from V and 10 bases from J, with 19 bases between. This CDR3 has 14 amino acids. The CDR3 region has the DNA TGTGCCAGCAGCCCGGGGGGGATGACAGGGTCGCAGTATTTT. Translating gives CASSPGGMTGSQYF.

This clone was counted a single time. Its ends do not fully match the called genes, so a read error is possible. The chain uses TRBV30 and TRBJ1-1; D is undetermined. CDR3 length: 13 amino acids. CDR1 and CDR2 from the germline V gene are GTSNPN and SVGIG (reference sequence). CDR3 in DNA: TGTGCCTGGGGTGTCCTCTTGAACACTGAAGCTTTCTTT. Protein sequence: CAWGVLLNTEAFF.

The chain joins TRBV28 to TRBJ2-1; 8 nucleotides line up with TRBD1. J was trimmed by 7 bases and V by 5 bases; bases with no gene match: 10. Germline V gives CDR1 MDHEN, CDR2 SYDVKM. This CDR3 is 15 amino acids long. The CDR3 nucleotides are TGTGCCAGCAGTAGAGCCGGGACAGGTTTTAATGAGCAGTTCTTC. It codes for CASSRAGTGFNEQFF.

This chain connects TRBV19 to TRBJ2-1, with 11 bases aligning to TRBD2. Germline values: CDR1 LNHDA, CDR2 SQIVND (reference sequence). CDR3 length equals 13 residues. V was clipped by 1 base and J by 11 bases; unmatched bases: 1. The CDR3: CASSIGTSGQQFF. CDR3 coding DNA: TGTGCCAGTAGTATAGGGACTAGCGGGCAGCAGTTCTTC.

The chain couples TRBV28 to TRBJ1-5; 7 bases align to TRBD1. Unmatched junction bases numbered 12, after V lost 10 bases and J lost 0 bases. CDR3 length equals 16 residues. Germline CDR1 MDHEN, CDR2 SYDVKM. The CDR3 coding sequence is TGTGCCACCTATGAAGGGGGCCTGTATAGCAATCAGCCCCAGCATTTT. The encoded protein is CATYEGGLYSNQPQHF. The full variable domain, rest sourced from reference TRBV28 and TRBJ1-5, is DVKVTQSSRYLVKRTGEKVFLECVQDMDHENMFWYRQDPGLGLRLIYFSYDVKMKEKGDIPEGYSVSREKKERFSLILESASTNQTSMYLCATYEGGLYSNQPQHFGDGTRLSIL.

CDR3: CASSTGTGAYEQYF. DNA for the CDR3: TGTGCCAGCAGCACCGGGACAGGGGCCTACGAGCAGTACTTC. This chain uses TRBV28 with TRBJ2-7; 10 bases match TRBD1. Per germline, CDR1 MDHEN and CDR2 SYDVKM. The CDR3 covers 14 residues. V trimming: 6 bases; J trimming: 2 bases; junction bases outside the gene matches: 4.

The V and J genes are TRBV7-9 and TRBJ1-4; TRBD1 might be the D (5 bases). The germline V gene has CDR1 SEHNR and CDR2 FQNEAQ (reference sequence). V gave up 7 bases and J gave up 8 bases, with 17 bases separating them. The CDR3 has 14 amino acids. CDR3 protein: CASTAAGEGEKLFF. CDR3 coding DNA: TGTGCCAGCACCGCGGCGGGGGAAGGGGAAAAACTGTTTTTT.

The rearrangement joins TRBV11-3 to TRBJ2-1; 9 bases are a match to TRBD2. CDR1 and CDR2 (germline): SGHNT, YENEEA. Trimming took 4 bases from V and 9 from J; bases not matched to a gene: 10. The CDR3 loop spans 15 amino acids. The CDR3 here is CASSSTGQAGGEQFF. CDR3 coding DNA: TGTGCCAGCAGCTCGACAGGCCAAGCGGGGGGTGAGCAGTTCTTC.

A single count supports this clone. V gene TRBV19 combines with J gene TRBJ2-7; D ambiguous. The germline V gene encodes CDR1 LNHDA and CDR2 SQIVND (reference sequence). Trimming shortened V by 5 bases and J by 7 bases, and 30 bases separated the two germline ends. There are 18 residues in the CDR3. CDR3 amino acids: CASSPTAWAPGRMVEQYF. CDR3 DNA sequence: TGTGCCAGTAGTCCCACTGCTTGGGCCCCAGGTCGAATGGTGGAGCAGTACTTC.

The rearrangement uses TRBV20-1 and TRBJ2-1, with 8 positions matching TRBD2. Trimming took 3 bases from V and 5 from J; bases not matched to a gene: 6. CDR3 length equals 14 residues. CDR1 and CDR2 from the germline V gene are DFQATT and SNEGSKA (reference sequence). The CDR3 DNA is TGCAGTGCTAGTCGAGCGGGAGAGAACAATGAGCAGTTCTTC. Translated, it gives CSASRAGENNEQFF.